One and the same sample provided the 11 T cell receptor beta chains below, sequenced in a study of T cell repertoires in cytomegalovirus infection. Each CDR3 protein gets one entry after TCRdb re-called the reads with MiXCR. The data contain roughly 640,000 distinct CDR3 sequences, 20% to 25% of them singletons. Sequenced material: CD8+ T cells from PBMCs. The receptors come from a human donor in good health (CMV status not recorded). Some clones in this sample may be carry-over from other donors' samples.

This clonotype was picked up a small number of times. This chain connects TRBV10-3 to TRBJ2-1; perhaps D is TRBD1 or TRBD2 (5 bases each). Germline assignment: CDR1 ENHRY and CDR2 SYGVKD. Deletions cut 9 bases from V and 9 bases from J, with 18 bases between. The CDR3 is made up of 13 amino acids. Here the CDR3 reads CAILPAGAGEQFF. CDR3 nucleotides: TGTGCCATACTCCCGGCCGGGGCCGGTGAGCAGTTCTTC.

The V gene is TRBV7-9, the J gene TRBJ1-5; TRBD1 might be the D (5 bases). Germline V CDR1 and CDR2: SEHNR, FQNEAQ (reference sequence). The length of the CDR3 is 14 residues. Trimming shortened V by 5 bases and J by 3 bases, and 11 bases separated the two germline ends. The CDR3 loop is CASSPAGFNQPQHF. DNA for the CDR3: TGTGCCAGCAGCCCGGCAGGGTTCAATCAGCCCCAGCATTTT.

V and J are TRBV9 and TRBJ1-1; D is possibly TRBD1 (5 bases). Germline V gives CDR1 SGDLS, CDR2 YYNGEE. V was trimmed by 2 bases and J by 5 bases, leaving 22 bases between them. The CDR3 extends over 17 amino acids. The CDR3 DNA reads TGTGCCAGCAGCGTCCGCCCCGGACAAGATTCTAAGACTGAAGCTTTCTTT. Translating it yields CASSVRPGQDSKTEAFF. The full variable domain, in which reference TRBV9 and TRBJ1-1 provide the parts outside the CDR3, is DSGVTQTPKHLITATGQRVTLRCSPRSGDLSVYWYQQSLDQGLQFLIQYYNGEERAKGNILERFSAQQFPDLHSELNLSSLELGDSALYFCASSVRPGQDSKTEAFFGQGTRLTVV.

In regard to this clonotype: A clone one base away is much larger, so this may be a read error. The CDR3 DNA follows: TGTGCCTGCAGCTCAGGACATACTGAAGCTTTCTTT. It translates to CACSSGHTEAFF. The chain is built from TRBV7-6 and TRBJ1-1, with TRBD1 as a possible D gene (5 bases). The CDR3 is 12 residues long. Germline CDR1 is SGHVS and CDR2 is FNYEAQ.

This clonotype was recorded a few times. The CDR3 bases are TGTGCCAGCAGTGAAGCTGGCCCGAACACTGAAGCTTTCTTT. This gives the protein CASSEAGPNTEAFF. V usage is TRBV6-1 and J usage is TRBJ1-1; D is uncertain. V lost 0 bases to trimming and J lost 1 base, with 6 bases between them. CDR1 is MNHNS, CDR2 SASEGT, per germline. The CDR3 spans 14 residues.

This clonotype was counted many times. Written as DNA, the CDR3 is TGTGCCAGCAGCTTAGTTGAGACCCAGTACTTC. This encodes CASSLVETQYF. This chain links TRBV7-2 with TRBJ2-5; no definite D call. CDR3 size: 11 residues. Germline V gene sequence: CDR1 SGHTA, CDR2 FQGNSA. V lost 1 base and J lost 5, with 2 bases in between.

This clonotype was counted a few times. Here the CDR3 DNA reads TGTGCCAGCGGGGACTCACCTTCCACCGGGGAGCTGTTTTTT. Encoded protein: CASGDSPSTGELFF. The chain uses TRBV12-3 or TRBV12-4 and TRBJ2-2; weak D call: TRBD2 (6 bases). Trimming shortened V by 8 bases and J by 4 bases, and 14 bases separated the two germline ends. The CDR3 has 14 residues.

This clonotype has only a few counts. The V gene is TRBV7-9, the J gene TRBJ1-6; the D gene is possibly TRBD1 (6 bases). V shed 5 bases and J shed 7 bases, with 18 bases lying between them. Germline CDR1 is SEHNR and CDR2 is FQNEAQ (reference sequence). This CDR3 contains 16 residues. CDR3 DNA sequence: TGTGCCAGCAGCCCGGGCGAACAGGGCTCAAATTCACCCCTCCACTTT. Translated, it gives CASSPGEQGSNSPLHF.

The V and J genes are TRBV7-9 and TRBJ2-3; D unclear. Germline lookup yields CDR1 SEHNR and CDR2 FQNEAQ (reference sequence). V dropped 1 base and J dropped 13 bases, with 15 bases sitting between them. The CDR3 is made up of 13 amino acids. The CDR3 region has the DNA TGTGCCAGCAGCTTAGGGCAGCGTTACCTAGAGTATTTT. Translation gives CASSLGQRYLEYF.

CDR3 nucleotide sequence: TGCGCCAGCAGTCAATCATTGGGGGTACTAAGCTCCTACGAGCAGTACGTC. This sequence encodes CASSQSLGVLSSYEQYV. The chain employs TRBV23-1 and TRBJ2-7; either TRBD1 or TRBD2 may supply D (5 bases each). TRBV23-1 is an open reading frame whose function is uncertain. This CDR3 region has 17 residues. V lost 0 bases, J lost 0 bases, and 15 bases lay in between.

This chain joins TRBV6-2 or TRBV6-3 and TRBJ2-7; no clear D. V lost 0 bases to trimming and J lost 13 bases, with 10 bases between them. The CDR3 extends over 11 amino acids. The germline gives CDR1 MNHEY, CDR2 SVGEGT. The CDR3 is CASSYSSKRYF. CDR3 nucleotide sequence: TGTGCCAGCAGTTACTCCTCAAAACGATACTTC.